These 24 T cell receptor beta chains originate from one sample sequenced in a study of CD8 T cells in Susac syndrome. Reverse transcription of roughly 0.5 to 1 ug RNA used random hexamers. In TCRdb, the immunoSEQ multiplex PCR reads were re-called with MiXCR into one record per CDR3 protein. The table has over 65,000 distinct CDR3 sequences, about 92% seen once. Sequencing was done on a sample of CD4+ T cells from PBMCs. These receptors all stem from a human donor with Susac syndrome.

V is TRBV6-5 and J is TRBJ1-2; D is undetermined. The CDR3 extends over 12 amino acids. Germline values: CDR1 MNHEY, CDR2 SVGAGI. With 6 bases removed from V and 9 bases from J, the gap between germline ends came to 14 bases. For the CDR3, the DNA is TGTGCCAGCAGGCTGGGCCAGGCCAGCTACACCTTC. Residues: CASRLGQASYTF.

This clonotype is a singleton in its sample. The chain has TRBV2 and TRBJ2-2; 9 bases map to TRBD2. The length of the CDR3 is 17 residues. J gave up 6 bases and V 3 bases, and 11 bases lay outside the gene matches. From germline, CDR1 is SNHLY and CDR2 FYNNEI. The CDR3 loop reads CASSDTGLAGLAGELFF. CDR3 nucleotides: TGTGCCAGCAGTGATACGGGACTAGCAGGTCTTGCCGGGGAGCTGTTTTTT.

V usage is TRBV5-1 and J usage is TRBJ2-7; D not resolved. The germline CDR1 and CDR2 sequences are SGHRS and YFSETQ. Trimming left V 4 bases short and J 3 bases short, with 14 bases between. CDR3 length: 14 residues. CDR3 coding DNA: TGCGCCAGCAGCATGCCCCAGAGAAACTACGAGCAGTACTTC. It yields the protein CASSMPQRNYEQYF.

The CDR3 here is CASGTGPNEKLFF. The CDR3 coding sequence is TGCGCCAGCGGGACAGGCCCTAATGAAAAACTGTTTTTT. The chain recombines TRBV5-1 with TRBJ1-4; 8 bases map to TRBD1. After removal of 7 bases from V and 3 bases from J, the junction contained 2 bases not matched to a gene. Germline CDR1 and CDR2: SGHRS and YFSETQ. The CDR3 is 13 residues long.

This chain joins TRBV9 and TRBJ2-2, with 8 bases identical to TRBD1. The V and J ends lost 2 bases and 0 bases, in that order; junction bases with no gene match: 3. CDR3 size: 16 residues. The V gene's germline CDR1 is SGDLS and CDR2 YYNGEE. CDR3 loop: CASSVRQGTNTGELFF. In DNA form, the CDR3 reads TGTGCCAGCAGCGTCCGACAGGGGACGAACACCGGGGAGCTGTTTTTT.

J is TRBJ2-7 and V is TRBV20-1; a possible D gene is TRBD2 (5 bases). Germline assignment: CDR1 DFQATT and CDR2 SNEGSKA (reference sequence). The CDR3 contains 12 residues. V lost 6 bases and J 3 bases, leaving 12 bases between the germline ends. This CDR3 reads CSAARGYYEQYF. For the CDR3, the DNA is TGCAGTGCCGCCCGGGGTTACTACGAGCAGTACTTC.

The genes are TRBV7-2 and TRBJ2-5; 8 bases agree with TRBD2. CDR3 size: 14 residues. V shed 4 bases and J 5 bases; nucleotides not matched to a gene: 6. Germline CDR1 and CDR2: SGHTA and FQGNSA. CDR3 residues: CASSYGGAYETQYF. Written as DNA, the CDR3 is TGTGCCAGCAGCTACGGGGGGGCCTATGAGACCCAGTACTTC.

The CDR3, as DNA: TGTGCCAGCAGCCATAAGCGGGGGAGCTCCTACGAGCAGTACTTC. The encoded protein is CASSHKRGSSYEQYF. J is TRBJ2-7 and V is TRBV13; 8 nucleotides align to TRBD2. Germline V lookup: CDR1 PRHDT, CDR2 FYEKMQ (reference sequence). Unmatched junction bases numbered 6, after V lost 5 bases and J lost 0 bases. This CDR3 has 15 amino acids. Using reference TRBV13 and TRBJ2-7 for the parts outside the CDR3, the full variable domain is AAGVIQSPRHLIKEKRETATLKCYPIPRHDTVYWYQQGPGQDPQFLISFYEKMQSDKGSIPDRFSAQQFSDYHSELNMSSLELGDSALYFCASSHKRGSSYEQYFGPGTRLTVT.

A single count supports this clonotype. The chain is built from TRBV7-2 and TRBJ2-7; D unresolved. The CDR3 extends over 14 amino acids. Trimming removed 3 bases at V and 9 bases at J, with 18 bases between. The germline gives CDR1 SGHTA, CDR2 FQGNSA. This CDR3 reads CASSFGFDGSGQYF. CDR3 sequence (DNA): TGTGCCAGCAGCTTCGGGTTTGACGGCTCGGGGCAGTACTTC.

CDR3 amino acids: CASSLGTGWEQPQHF. In nucleotides, the CDR3 is TGCGCCAGCAGCCTTGGGACAGGGTGGGAACAGCCCCAGCATTTT. This chain connects TRBV5-1 to TRBJ1-5; 9 bases fit TRBD1. The junction had 9 bases not matched to a gene; V was cut back by 4 bases and J by 7 bases. CDR3 length: 15 amino acids. Germline V lookup: CDR1 SGHRS, CDR2 YFSETQ.

This chain connects TRBV6-5 to TRBJ1-1; D unclear. The CDR3 runs 15 residues. CDR1 is MNHEY, CDR2 SVGAGI, per germline. The V gene lost 6 bases and the J gene lost 1 base, with 15 bases spanning the gap. In nucleotides, the CDR3 is TGTGCCAGCAGCCCGCTCGGACCGGGGAACACTGAAGCTTTCTTT. Translation gives CASSPLGPGNTEAFF.

The rearrangement uses TRBV20-1 and TRBJ2-5; possible D gene TRBD1, 5 bases. Germline V gene sequence: CDR1 DFQATT, CDR2 SNEGSKA (reference sequence). Trimming cost V 3 bases and J 1 base, with 12 bases left between them. The CDR3 is 14 residues long. CDR3 DNA sequence: TGCAGTGCTAGTAGCACAGGCCCCCAAGAGACCCAGTACTTC. Protein: CSASSTGPQETQYF.

This chain joins TRBV7-3 and TRBJ2-7; 7 bases line up with TRBD2. The CDR3 runs to 15 residues. Trimming cost V 5 bases and J 3 bases; bases outside gene matches: 10. Germline CDR1 reads SGHTA; CDR2 reads FQGTGA. The CDR3: CASSPSGADFYEQYF. CDR3 nucleotide sequence: TGTGCCAGCAGCCCTAGCGGCGCCGACTTCTACGAGCAGTACTTC. Drawing the rest from reference TRBV7-3 and TRBJ2-7, the complete variable domain is GAGVSQTPSNKVTEKGKYVELRCDPISGHTALYWYRQSLGQGPEFLIYFQGTGAADDSGLPNDRFFAVRPEGSVSTLKIQRTERGDSAVYLCASSPSGADFYEQYFGPGTRLTVT.

The V gene is TRBV7-2, the J gene TRBJ2-1; either TRBD1 or TRBD2 may fit D (5 bases each). Germline V gene lookup returns CDR1 SGHTA and CDR2 FQGNSA. V lost 5 bases, J lost 8 bases, and 19 bases lay in between. CDR3 length equals 15 residues. CDR3 residues: CASSPGGGGFHEQFF. The CDR3 region has the DNA TGTGCCAGCAGCCCTGGGGGTGGGGGATTCCATGAGCAGTTCTTC.

There are a few counts of this clonotype. The genes are TRBV29-1 and TRBJ2-4; 7 bases align to TRBD2. The J segment lost 1 base and the V segment lost 7 bases, leaving 7 bases of the junction unmatched. The germline V gene encodes CDR1 SQVTM and CDR2 ANQGSEA. The CDR3 length is 14 residues. CDR3 sequence reads: CSADMRGAKNIQYF. CDR3 sequence (DNA): TGCAGCGCCGACATGCGGGGGGCCAAAAACATTCAGTACTTC.

This chain connects TRBV4-1 to TRBJ1-2; 12 positions agree with TRBD1. The V gene end was trimmed by 4 bases and the J gene end by 6 bases; junction bases not matched to a gene: 6. The germline CDR1 and CDR2 sequences are MGHRA and YSYEKL. CDR3 size: 15 residues. The CDR3 sequence: CASSPQGQGAHGYTF. The CDR3 DNA reads as TGCGCCAGCAGCCCCCAGGGACAGGGGGCCCATGGCTACACCTTC.

The CDR3 reads CASSWVLGKLFF. The CDR3 nucleotides are TGTGCCAGCAGCTGGGTATTGGGAAAACTGTTTTTT. V usage is TRBV12-3 or TRBV12-4 and J usage is TRBJ1-4; D unclear. The CDR3 runs to 12 residues. With 6 bases removed from V and 10 bases from J, the gap between germline ends came to 12 bases.

This sequence joins TRBV4-2 and TRBJ2-4, with D possibly being TRBD1 (6 bases). The CDR3 is made up of 17 amino acids. The germline gives CDR1 LGHNA, CDR2 YNFKEQ. V was trimmed by 0 bases and J by 4 bases, leaving 16 bases between them. The DNA of the CDR3 is TGTGCCAGCAGCCAAGATCGAGGACAGTCAGCAAAAAACATTCAGTACTTC. Translation: CASSQDRGQSAKNIQYF.

V is TRBV5-1 and J is TRBJ1-4, with D unresolved. This CDR3 is 13 amino acids long. V was shortened by 5 bases and J by 12 bases, with 17 bases between the two germline ends. CDR1 is SGHRS and CDR2 is YFSETQ in the germline V gene. This chain's CDR3 is CASSQKTTGELFF. The CDR3 coding sequence is TGCGCCAGCAGTCAAAAGACAACCGGGGAACTGTTTTTT.

CDR3 protein: CASSLRNPTKNIQYF. DNA for the CDR3: TGTGCCAGCAGCTTAAGGAACCCAACCAAAAACATTCAGTACTTC. The chain employs TRBV13 and TRBJ2-4, with D hard to call. Trimming left V 2 bases short and J 2 bases short, with 10 bases between. Per the germline V gene, CDR1 is PRHDT and CDR2 is FYEKMQ (reference sequence). This CDR3 contains 15 residues.

This clonotype was picked up one time. This chain joins TRBV12-3 or TRBV12-4 and TRBJ1-5, with TRBD1 matching over 9 bases. The CDR3 loop spans 15 amino acids. Trimming removed 6 bases from V and 5 bases from J; junction bases left unmatched: 8. CDR3 sequence reads: CASSSPGQGHQPQHF. The DNA for the CDR3 is TGTGCCAGCAGCTCTCCGGGACAGGGACATCAGCCCCAGCATTTT.

V is TRBV29-1 and J is TRBJ2-3, with no clear D. The germline CDR1 and CDR2 sequences are SQVTM and ANQGSEA. Trimming pared 2 bases from V and 4 bases from J, leaving 4 bases between. This CDR3 has 11 amino acids. Here the CDR3 reads CSVEWSDTQYF. The CDR3 DNA reads as TGCAGCGTTGAATGGTCAGATACGCAGTATTTT.

The gene calls are TRBV12-3 or TRBV12-4 and TRBJ2-1; D call uncertain. Trimming took off 6 bases at V and 2 bases at J, with 14 bases between the two ends. This CDR3 is 15 amino acids long. In DNA form, the CDR3 reads TGTGCCAGCAGGAGTCACACGGCCGCCTACAATGAGCAGTTCTTC. Amino acids: CASRSHTAAYNEQFF.

J is TRBJ1-1 and V is TRBV12-3 or TRBV12-4, with D unresolved. V was shortened by 6 bases and J by 8 bases, with 19 bases between the two germline ends. The CDR3 is 14 residues long. The CDR3 sequence is CASSPATMGIEAFF. The CDR3 bases are TGTGCCAGCAGCCCTGCCACAATGGGCATCGAAGCTTTCTTT.